This note documents a single T cell receptor beta chain sequence. Its antigen remains unidentified. Repertoires were sampled repeatedly during chemoradiotherapy. These data are taken from a study of chemoradiotherapy in HPV16-positive cancers. Overall study findings and caveats: The functional HPV-specific definition rests on just a couple of HPV16-positive patients. During treatment, candidate HPV-specific clones and E7-related motifs expanded in tumor. Better recurrence-free survival went with HPV-responsive T-cell expansion in HPV16-positive patients.

Profiled with immunoSEQ multiplex PCR; TCRdb holds only in-frame clones, not every one. The sample lists fewer than 7,500 clones; roughly 92% were seen once. The CDR3 is 14 amino acids. Germline CDR1 and CDR2: MGHRA and YSYEKL. V was pared by 0 bases and J by 4 bases, with 9 bases between. This chain joins TRBV4-1 and TRBJ1-2; D unresolved. The sequencing here drew on blood, taken from a patient who underwent chemoradiotherapy. This TCR was recovered from a human donor with HPV-associated anogenital cancer. The CDR3 bases are TGCGCCAGCAGCCAAGATTCGCTCCTCTATGGCTACACCTTC. It codes for CASSQDSLLYGYTF.